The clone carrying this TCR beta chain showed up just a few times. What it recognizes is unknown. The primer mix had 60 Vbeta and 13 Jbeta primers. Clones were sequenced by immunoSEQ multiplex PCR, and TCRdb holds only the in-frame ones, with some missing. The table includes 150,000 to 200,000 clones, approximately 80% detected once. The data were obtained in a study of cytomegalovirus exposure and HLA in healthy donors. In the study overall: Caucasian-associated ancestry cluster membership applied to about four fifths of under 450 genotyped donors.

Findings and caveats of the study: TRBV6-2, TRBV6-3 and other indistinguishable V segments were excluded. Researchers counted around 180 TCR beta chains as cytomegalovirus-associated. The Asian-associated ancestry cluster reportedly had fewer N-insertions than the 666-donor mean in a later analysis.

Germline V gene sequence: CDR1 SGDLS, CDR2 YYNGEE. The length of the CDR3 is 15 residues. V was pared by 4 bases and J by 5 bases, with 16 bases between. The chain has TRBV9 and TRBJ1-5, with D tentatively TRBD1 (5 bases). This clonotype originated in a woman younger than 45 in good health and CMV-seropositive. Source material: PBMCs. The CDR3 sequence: CASSTHGGDYQPQHF. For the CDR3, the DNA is TGTGCCAGCAGCACCCATGGGGGGGATTATCAGCCCCAGCATTTT. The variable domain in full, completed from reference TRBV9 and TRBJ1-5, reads DSGVTQTPKHLITATGQRVTLRCSPRSGDLSVYWYQQSLDQGLQFLIQYYNGEERAKGNILERFSAQQFPDLHSELNLSSLELGDSALYFCASSTHGGDYQPQHFGDGTRLSIL.